This T cell receptor (beta chain) was sequenced in a study of cytomegalovirus exposure and HLA in healthy donors. Study summary: The platform used for the 120 validation repertoires matched that of the roughly 720 first-cohort repertoires, a later analysis reported.

Separate from the approximately 700-subject first cohort was the approximately 120-subject validation cohort, to which the donors belonged. Study-level findings and limits: Within the 90 to 150 validation repertoires, first-cohort TCR clusters tended to co-occur, according to a later analysis. Researchers catalogued 160 or so TCR beta chains as cytomegalovirus-associated.

Regarding this clone: Its target is unknown.

The assay was immunoSEQ multiplex PCR, and TCRdb's table has in-frame clones only and misses some. Here the sample spans 150,000 to 200,000 clones, about 80% being singletons. This CDR3 has 15 residues. The sequence was collected from a man between 18 and 35 years old in good health and CMV-seropositive. V is TRBV12-2 and J is TRBJ2-1; the table calls TRBD2, which could not be checked here. TRBV12-2 is noted as a pseudogene. Sequencing used PBMCs. Here the CDR3 reads CASPARTSGRNEQFF. In DNA, the CDR3 is TGTGCAAGTCCCGCAAGGACTAGCGGGAGAAATGAGCAGTTCTTC.